This TCR beta chain derives from a study of post-analysis software for immune sequencing data (dated by TCRdb to about 2015). A note on the overall study: Relapsing-remitting, secondary progressive and progressive-relapsing multiple sclerosis were recorded as disease courses, and subtype annotation was lacking for some patients. The multiple sclerosis patient repertoires were compared with under 13 previously published healthy control repertoires from donors aged 6 to 25 years. A subset of samples was prepared in parallel using single-end sample barcoding, then pooled and co-amplified after Illumina adapter ligation. General findings and caveats noted by the study authors: Strong co-clustering of samples prepared in the same batch was shown by direct clustering with F measure, prompting a batch-effect correction. Normalized Chao1 diversity was significantly lower in multiple sclerosis patients than controls, suggesting substantial peripheral T-cell clonal expansion. The control group was slightly older than the multiple sclerosis patient group. Patients showed significantly higher frequencies than controls for roughly 5 TRBV segments, among them TRBV5-6, TRBV5-1 and TRBV20-1.

CDR1 SGDLS and CDR2 YYNGEE are derived from the germline V gene. Including the terminal cysteine and phenylalanine, the CDR3 comprises 14 residues. Only the CDR3 DNA stays, 42 bases, in frame from base 1. The table lists this clonotype with a count of one. Its antigen has not been determined. A much larger clone differs from this one at a single base, so this may be a read error. Library prep was done by PCR. Sequencing took place on an Illumina HiSeq 2500. To reduce PCR and sequencing biases, unique molecular identifiers were incorporated into the TCR beta cDNA libraries. Every 1 to 10 million input T cells yielded some 500,000 cDNA molecules, meaning each molecule approximated one T cell. Patient libraries were prepared and sequenced with the same protocol used for the earlier healthy control dataset. Within a given batch, samples were prepared together, multiplexed and sequenced on the same HiSeq lane. As for how the authors treated the data: MIGEC handled the raw barcoded reads, throwing out single-read molecular identifier groups before consensus assembly and CDR3 extraction. VDJtools was used for post-analysis of the clonotype tables, with diversity normalized by down-sampling every dataset to the smallest sample size. In repertoire overlap clustering, CDR3 amino acid sequences, but not nucleotide sequences, were matched to correct batch-related cross-sample contamination. TCRdb reanalyzed the raw reads on its own, using fastp at Q25 for trimming and MiXCR for clone calling, and kept in-frame beta chains. Rows matching on CDR3 protein sequence are summarized as one entry with the most common DNA and genes. It is TCRdb's table, rather than the study itself, that gives the V and J calls and clone size. The sample table holds more than 500,000 distinct CDR3 sequences, of which 34% were seen once. The top ten constitute approximately 6% of the sample.

To demonstrate the VDJtools post-analysis software, the study profiled TCR beta repertoires from the peripheral blood of about 13 young patients with multiple sclerosis. The multiple sclerosis patients were children and adolescents ranging in age from roughly 6 to 16 years. The sequencing sample was made of blood. This TCR was sampled from a girl younger than 18 with multiple sclerosis. In this chain, TRBV9 is recombined with TRBJ2-3; the D segment could be TRBD1, given 6 matching bases. The CDR3: CAGSVRGSTDTQYF. DNA sequence: TGTGCCGGCAGCGTAAGGGGGTCCACAGATACGCAGTATTTT.